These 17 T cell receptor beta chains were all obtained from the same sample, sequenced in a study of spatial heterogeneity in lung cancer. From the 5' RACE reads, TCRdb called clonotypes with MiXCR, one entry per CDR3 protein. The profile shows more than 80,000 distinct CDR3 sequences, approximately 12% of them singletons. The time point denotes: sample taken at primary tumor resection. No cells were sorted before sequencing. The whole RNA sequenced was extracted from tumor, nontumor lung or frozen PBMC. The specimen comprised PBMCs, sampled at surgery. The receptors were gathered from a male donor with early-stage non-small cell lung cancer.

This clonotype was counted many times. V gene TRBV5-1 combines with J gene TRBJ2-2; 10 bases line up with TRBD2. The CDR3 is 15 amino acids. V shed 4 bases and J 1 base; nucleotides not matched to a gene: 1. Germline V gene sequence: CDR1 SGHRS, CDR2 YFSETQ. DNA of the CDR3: TGCGCCAGCAGCACTAGCGGGGAGAACACCGGGGAGCTGTTTTTT. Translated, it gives CASSTSGENTGELFF.

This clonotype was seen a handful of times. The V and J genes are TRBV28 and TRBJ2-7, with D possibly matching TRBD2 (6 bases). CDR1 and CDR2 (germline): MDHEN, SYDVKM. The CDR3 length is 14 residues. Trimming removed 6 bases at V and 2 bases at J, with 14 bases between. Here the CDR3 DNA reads TGTGCCAGCAGACCCCTTAGCGGACCCTACGAGCAGTACTTC. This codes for CASRPLSGPYEQYF.

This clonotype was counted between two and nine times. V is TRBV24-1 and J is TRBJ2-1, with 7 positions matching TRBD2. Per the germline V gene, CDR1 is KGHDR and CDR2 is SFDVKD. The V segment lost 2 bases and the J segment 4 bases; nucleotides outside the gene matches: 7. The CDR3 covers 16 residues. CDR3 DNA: TGTGCCACCAGTGATTGGCCTCGCGGGGGTTACAATGAGCAGTTCTTC. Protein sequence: CATSDWPRGGYNEQFF.

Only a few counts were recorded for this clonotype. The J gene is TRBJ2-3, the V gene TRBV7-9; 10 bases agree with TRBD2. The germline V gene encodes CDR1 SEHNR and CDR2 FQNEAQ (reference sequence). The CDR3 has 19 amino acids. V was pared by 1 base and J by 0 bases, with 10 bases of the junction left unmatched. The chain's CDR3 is CASSLGRPSGSFSTDTQYF. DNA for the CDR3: TGTGCCAGCAGCTTAGGACGACCTAGCGGGAGCTTCAGCACAGATACGCAGTATTTT.

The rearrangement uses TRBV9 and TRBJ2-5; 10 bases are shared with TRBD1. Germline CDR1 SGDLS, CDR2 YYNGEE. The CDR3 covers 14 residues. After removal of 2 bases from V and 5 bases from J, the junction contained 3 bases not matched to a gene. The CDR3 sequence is CASSVGQGGETQYF. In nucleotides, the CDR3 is TGTGCCAGCAGCGTCGGACAGGGGGGTGAGACCCAGTACTTC.

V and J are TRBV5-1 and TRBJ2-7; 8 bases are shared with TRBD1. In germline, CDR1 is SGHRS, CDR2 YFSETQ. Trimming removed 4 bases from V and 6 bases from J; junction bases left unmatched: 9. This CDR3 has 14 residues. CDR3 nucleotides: TGCGCCAGCAGCCCCGGACAGGGAGTCGGCGAGCAGTACTTC. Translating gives CASSPGQGVGEQYF.

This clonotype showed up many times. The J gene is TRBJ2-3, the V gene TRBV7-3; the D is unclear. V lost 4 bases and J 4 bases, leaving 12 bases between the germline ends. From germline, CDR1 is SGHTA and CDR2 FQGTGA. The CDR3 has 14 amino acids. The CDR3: CASSYSSGADTQYF. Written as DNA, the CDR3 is TGTGCCAGCAGCTATAGTTCGGGCGCAGATACGCAGTATTTT.

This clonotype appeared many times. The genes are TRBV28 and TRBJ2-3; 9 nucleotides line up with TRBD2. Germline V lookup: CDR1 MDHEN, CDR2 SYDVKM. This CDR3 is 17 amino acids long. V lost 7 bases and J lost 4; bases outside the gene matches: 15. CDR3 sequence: CASTLGLGGRAPDTQYF. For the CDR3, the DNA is TGTGCCAGCACCCTAGGTCTGGGCGGGAGGGCCCCAGATACGCAGTATTTT.

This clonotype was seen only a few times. CDR3 residues: CSARPGRAGELFF. The CDR3 nucleotides are TGCAGTGCTAGGCCAGGGAGGGCCGGGGAGCTGTTTTTT. The gene calls are TRBV20-1 and TRBJ2-2, with 7 bases matching TRBD2. The CDR3 has 13 residues. V dropped 3 bases and J dropped 6; count of bases not matched to a gene: 4. Germline loops: CDR1 DFQATT, CDR2 SNEGSKA (reference sequence).

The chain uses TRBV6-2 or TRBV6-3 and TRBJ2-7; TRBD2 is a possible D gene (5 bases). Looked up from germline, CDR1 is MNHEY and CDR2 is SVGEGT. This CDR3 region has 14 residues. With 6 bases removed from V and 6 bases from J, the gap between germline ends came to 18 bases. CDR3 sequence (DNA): TGTGCCAGCAGCTTGGACGGGGTTGAAAGCGAGCAGTACTTC. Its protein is CASSLDGVESEQYF.

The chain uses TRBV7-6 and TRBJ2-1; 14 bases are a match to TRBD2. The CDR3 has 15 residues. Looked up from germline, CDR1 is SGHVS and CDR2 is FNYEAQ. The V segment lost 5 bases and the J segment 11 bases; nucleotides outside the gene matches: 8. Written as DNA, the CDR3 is TGTGCCAGCAGCGCCGGGACTAGCGGGGGTAACAAGCAGTTCTTC. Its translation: CASSAGTSGGNKQFF.

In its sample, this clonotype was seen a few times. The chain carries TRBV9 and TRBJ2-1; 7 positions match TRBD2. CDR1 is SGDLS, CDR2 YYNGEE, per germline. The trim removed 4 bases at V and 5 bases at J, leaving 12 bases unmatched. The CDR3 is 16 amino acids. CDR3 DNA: TGTGCCAGCAGCACGTACCCCTTGGCGGGGGACAATGAGCAGTTCTTC. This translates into CASSTYPLAGDNEQFF.

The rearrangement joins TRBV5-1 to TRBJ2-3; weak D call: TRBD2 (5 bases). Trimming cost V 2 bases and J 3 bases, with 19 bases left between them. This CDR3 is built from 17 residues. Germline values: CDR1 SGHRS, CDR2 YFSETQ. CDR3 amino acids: CASSFYRRQEGTDTQYF. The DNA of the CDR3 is TGCGCCAGCAGCTTTTATCGTAGACAAGAGGGAACAGATACGCAGTATTTT.

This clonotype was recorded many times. In nucleotides, the CDR3 is TGTGCCAGCAGTATGCGCCCATCCATGACCGGGGAGCTGTTTTTT. Residues: CASSMRPSMTGELFF. The chain employs TRBV27 and TRBJ2-2; D gene ambiguous. The germline CDR1 and CDR2 sequences are MNHEY and SMNVEV (reference sequence). Trimming cost V 5 bases and J 5 bases, with 15 bases left between them. CDR3 length equals 15 residues.

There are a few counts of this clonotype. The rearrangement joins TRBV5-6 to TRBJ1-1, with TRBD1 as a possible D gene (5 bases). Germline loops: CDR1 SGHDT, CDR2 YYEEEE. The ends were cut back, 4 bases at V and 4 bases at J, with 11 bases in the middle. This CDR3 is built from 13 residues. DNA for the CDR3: TGTGCCAGCAGCCCGCGCCAGGGCACTGAAGCTTTCTTT. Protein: CASSPRQGTEAFF.

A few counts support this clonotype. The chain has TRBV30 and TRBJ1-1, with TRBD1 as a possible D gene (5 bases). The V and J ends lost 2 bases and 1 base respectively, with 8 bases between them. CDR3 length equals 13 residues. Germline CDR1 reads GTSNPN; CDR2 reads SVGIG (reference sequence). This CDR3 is CAWSFTGNTEAFF. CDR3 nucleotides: TGTGCCTGGAGTTTTACAGGGAACACTGAAGCTTTCTTT.

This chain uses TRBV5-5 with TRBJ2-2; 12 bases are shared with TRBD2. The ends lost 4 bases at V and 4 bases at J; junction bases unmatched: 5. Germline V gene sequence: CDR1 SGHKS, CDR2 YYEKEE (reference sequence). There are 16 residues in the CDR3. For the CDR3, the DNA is TGTGCCAGCAGCCTATCTAGCGGGAGGGCCACCGGGGAGCTGTTTTTT. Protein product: CASSLSSGRATGELFF. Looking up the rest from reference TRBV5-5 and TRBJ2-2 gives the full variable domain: DAGVTQSPTHLIKTRGQQVTLRCSPISGHKSVSWYQQVLGQGPQFIFQYYEKEERGRGNFPDRFSARQFPNYSSELNVNALLLGDSALYLCASSLSSGRATGELFFGEGSRLTVL.